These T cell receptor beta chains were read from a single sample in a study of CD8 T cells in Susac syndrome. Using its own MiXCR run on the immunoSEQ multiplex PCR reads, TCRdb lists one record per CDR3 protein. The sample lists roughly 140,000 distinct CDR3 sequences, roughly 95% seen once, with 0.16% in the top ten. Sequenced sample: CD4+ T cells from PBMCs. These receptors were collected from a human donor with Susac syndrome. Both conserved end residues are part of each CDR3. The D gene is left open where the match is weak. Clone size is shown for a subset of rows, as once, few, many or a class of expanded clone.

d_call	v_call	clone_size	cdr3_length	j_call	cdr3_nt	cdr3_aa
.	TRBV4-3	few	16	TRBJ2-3	TGCGCCAGCAGCCAGGGTGGGGTCGGGGGCTTGGATACGCAGTATTTT	CASSQGGVGGLDTQYF
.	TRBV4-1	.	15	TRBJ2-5	TGCGCCAGCAGCCAGCGCAGGGAGCTAGGGGAGACCCAGTACTTC	CASSQRRELGETQYF
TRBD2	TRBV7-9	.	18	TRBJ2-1	TGTGCCAGCAGCTTAGGGTCGACTAGCGCAGTCTCGGGGGATGAGCAGTTCTTC	CASSLGSTSAVSGDEQFF
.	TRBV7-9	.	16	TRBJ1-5	TGTGCCAGCAGCCCACCTGGCAGGGATGGCAATCAGCCCCAGCATTTT	CASSPPGRDGNQPQHF
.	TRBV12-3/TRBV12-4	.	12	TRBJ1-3	TGTGCCAGCGGAGGGGCCGGAAACACCATATATTTT	CASGGAGNTIYF
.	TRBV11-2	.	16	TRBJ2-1	TGTGCCAGCAGCCACCACGACAGGGTGGGGGGCAATGAGCAGTTCTTC	CASSHHDRVGGNEQFF
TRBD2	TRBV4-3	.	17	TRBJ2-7	TGCGCCAGCAGCCAAGGCCTATCTAGCGGGGGATTTTACGAGCAGTACTTC	CASSQGLSSGGFYEQYF
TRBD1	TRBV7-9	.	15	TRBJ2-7	TGTGCCAGCAGCTCCGACAGGGCCAGCTCCTACGAGCAGTACTTC	CASSSDRASSYEQYF
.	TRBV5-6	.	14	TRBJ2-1	TGTGCCAGCGGCCGACGGGTGGCCTACAATGAGCAGTTCTTC	CASGRRVAYNEQFF
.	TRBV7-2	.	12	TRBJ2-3	TGTGCCAGCAGCTATTACACAGATACGCAGTATTTT	CASSYYTDTQYF
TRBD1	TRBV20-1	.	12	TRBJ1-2	TGCAGTGCTTGGACAGGGAGCTATGGCTACACCTTC	CSAWTGSYGYTF
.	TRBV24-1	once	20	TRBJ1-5	TGTGCCACCAGTGATTCACAAGTGCGGACAGTCGAAATTAGCAATCAGCCCCAGCATTTT	CATSDSQVRTVEISNQPQHF
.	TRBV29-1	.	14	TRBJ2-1	TGCAGCGTTGAGATGGCGGGGCCAAACAATGAGCAGTTCTTC	CSVEMAGPNNEQFF
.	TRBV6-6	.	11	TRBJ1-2	TGTGCCAGCAGTGCGACAAGCGGCTACACCTTC	CASSATSGYTF
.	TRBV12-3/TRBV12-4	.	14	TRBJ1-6	TGTGCCAGCAGTTCGCTAAAATATAATTCACCCCTCCACTTT	CASSSLKYNSPLHF
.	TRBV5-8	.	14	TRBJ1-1	TGTGCCAGCAGCTCTCCGGGTACGGGAGCTGAAGCTTTCTTT	CASSSPGTGAEAFF
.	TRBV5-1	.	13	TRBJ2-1	TGCGCCAGCAGCTTGGAGGGGCTCGATGAGCAGTTCTTC	CASSLEGLDEQFF
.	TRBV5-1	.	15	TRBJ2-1	TGCGCCAGCAGCCCCCTGGGGGGCCCCCTCAATGAGCAGTTCTTC	CASSPLGGPLNEQFF
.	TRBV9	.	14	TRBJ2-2	TGTGCCAGCAGCGTAGGACATGACACCGGGGAGCTGTTTTTT	CASSVGHDTGELFF
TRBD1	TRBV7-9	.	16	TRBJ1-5	TGTGCCAGCAGCTTCTTGGGACAGGGGAATTTGGGGCCCCAGCATTTT	CASSFLGQGNLGPQHF
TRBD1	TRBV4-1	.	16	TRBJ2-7	TGCGCCAGCAGCTATCTGCCGGGACAGGGGGTCTACGAGCAGTACTTC	CASSYLPGQGVYEQYF
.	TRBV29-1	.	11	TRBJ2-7	TGCAGCGGTGCACTCGGGGACGAGCAGTACTTC	CSGALGDEQYF
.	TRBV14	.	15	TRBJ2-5	TGTGCCAGCAGCCCCCGCCGGTCAGGGCCCGAGACCCAGTACTTC	CASSPRRSGPETQYF
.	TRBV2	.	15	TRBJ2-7	TGTGCCAGCAGTGACGCCCGTACTACCTTCTACGAGCAGTACTTC	CASSDARTTFYEQYF
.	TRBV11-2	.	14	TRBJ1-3	TGTGCCAGCAGCTTGTTGGGGAAAGGGGACACCATATATTTT	CASSLLGKGDTIYF
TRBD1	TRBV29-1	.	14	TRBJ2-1	TGCAGCGCCGGGACAGCCCCTAGGTACAATGAGCAGTTCTTC	CSAGTAPRYNEQFF
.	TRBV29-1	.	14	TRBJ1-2	TGCAGCGTTGGGGGCCAGGGTCTCAACTATGGCTACACCTTC	CSVGGQGLNYGYTF
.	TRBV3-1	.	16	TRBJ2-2	TGTGCCACCCTGGACGGGGGTCCTACGAACACCGGGGAGCTGTTTTTT	CATLDGGPTNTGELFF
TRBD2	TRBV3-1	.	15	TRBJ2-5	TGTGCCAGCAGCCACCGACTAGCGGGGAGAGAGACCCAGTACTTC	CASSHRLAGRETQYF
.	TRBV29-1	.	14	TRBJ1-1	TGCAGCGGTGAGGGAAGGGGCCAGAACACTGAAGCTTTCTTT	CSGEGRGQNTEAFF
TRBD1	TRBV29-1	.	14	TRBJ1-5	TGCAGCGTAGCCCGGGACAGGGGAGTTCAGCCCCAGCATTTT	CSVARDRGVQPQHF
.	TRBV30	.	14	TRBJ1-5	TGTGCCTGGGGCAATAGACAGATGGATCAGCCCCAGCATTTT	CAWGNRQMDQPQHF
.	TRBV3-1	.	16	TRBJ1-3	TGTGCCAGCAGCCGCCCAAGGTTGACCTCTGGAAACACCATATATTTT	CASSRPRLTSGNTIYF
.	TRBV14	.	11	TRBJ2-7	TGTGCCAGCAGCCAAGCCAGCGAGCAGTACTTC	CASSQASEQYF
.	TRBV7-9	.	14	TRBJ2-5	TGTGCCAGCAGCTTAGGGGGGGCGAAAGAGACCCAGTACTTC	CASSLGGAKETQYF
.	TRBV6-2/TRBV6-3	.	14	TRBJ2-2	TGTGCCAGCAGTTACGCGGGGCACACCGGGGAGCTGTTTTTT	CASSYAGHTGELFF
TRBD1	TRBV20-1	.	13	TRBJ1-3	TGCAGTGCTAGACGGGACAGGGGAAACACCATATATTTT	CSARRDRGNTIYF
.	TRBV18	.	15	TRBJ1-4	TGTGCCAGCTCACCACCCCAGGGGAGGAATGAAAAACTGTTTTTT	CASSPPQGRNEKLFF
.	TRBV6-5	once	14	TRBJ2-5	TGTGCCAGCAGCCACACGGCCCTCCAAGAGACCCAGTACTTC	CASSHTALQETQYF
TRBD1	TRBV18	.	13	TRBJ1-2	TGTGCCAGCTCACCGGAACAGGGGGTTGGCTACACCTTC	CASSPEQGVGYTF
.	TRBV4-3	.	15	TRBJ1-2	TGCGCCAGCAGCCAAGAGACCGATGGATTCTATGGCTACACCTTC	CASSQETDGFYGYTF
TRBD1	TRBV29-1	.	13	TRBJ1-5	TGCAGCGCCGCCGGGACAGGGTCTCAGCCCCAGCATTTT	CSAAGTGSQPQHF
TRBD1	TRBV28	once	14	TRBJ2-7	TGTGCCAGCAGCCAAGACAGGGGGAGGGTCGAGCAGTACTTC	CASSQDRGRVEQYF
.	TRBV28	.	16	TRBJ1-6	TGTGCCAGCAGCGTCACCCACGGAGGGAAGAATTCACCCCTCCACTTT	CASSVTHGGKNSPLHF
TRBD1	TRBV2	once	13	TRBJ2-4	TGTGCCAGCAGCCAGGGGGCGGAAAACATTCAGTACTTC	CASSQGAENIQYF